These T cell receptor beta chains were read from a single sample in a study of cytomegalovirus exposure and HLA in healthy donors. The data were produced by immunoSEQ multiplex PCR, yet TCRdb's version contains in-frame clones alone and is incomplete. This table holds 180,000 or so clones, less than 80% found once. Sequences were obtained from PBMCs. The receptors shown here come from a man younger than 35 in good health and CMV-seronegative. CDR3s include the opening cysteine and the closing phenylalanine or tryptophan. The order of the fields is CDR3 DNA, CDR3 protein, V gene, clone size, D gene, J gene. A D gene is named only where the DNA matches it firmly. The listing skips clone size in some rows; elsewhere it reads once, few, many or a size class.

cdr3_nt: TGTGCCATCACTTTGGGACAGGGAGAAGGCTACACCTTC
cdr3_aa: CAITLGQGEGYTF
v_call: TRBV10-3
clone_size: -
d_call: TRBD1
j_call: TRBJ1-2

cdr3_nt: TGTGCCAGCAGCGCAACGACAGGACAAGAGACCCAGTACTTC
cdr3_aa: CASSATTGQETQYF
v_call: TRBV9
clone_size: -
d_call: -
j_call: TRBJ2-5

cdr3_nt: TGTGCCAGCAGCTTAGCCCGGCGGGCGGGGGCTTTCTTT
cdr3_aa: CASSLARRAGAFF
v_call: TRBV7-2
clone_size: -
d_call: -
j_call: TRBJ1-1

cdr3_nt: TGTGCCACCAGCAGAGATCGATGGGGACAGGGATATCAGCGTAGCAATCAGCCCCAGCATTTT
cdr3_aa: CATSRDRWGQGYQRSNQPQHF
v_call: TRBV15
clone_size: few
d_call: TRBD1
j_call: TRBJ1-5

cdr3_nt: TGTGCCAGCTCACCGTGGCGGGAAGAGACTCAGTACTTC
cdr3_aa: CASSPWREETQYF
v_call: TRBV18
clone_size: -
d_call: -
j_call: TRBJ2-5

cdr3_nt: TGTGCCAGCTCACGAATTGTCGGCAGGGGCACCGGGGAGCTGTTTTTT
cdr3_aa: CASSRIVGRGTGELFF
v_call: TRBV18
clone_size: few
d_call: -
j_call: TRBJ2-2

cdr3_nt: TGCGCCAGCAGTCAATCATTTAGGCTAGCCTCAGATACGCAGTATTTT
cdr3_aa: CASSQSFRLASDTQYF
v_call: TRBV23-1
clone_size: -
d_call: -
j_call: TRBJ2-3

cdr3_nt: TGCGCCAGCAGTGGGATGGCGGGAGTTCTGGATACGCAGTATTTT
cdr3_aa: CASSGMAGVLDTQYF
v_call: TRBV10-2
clone_size: -
d_call: TRBD2
j_call: TRBJ2-3

cdr3_nt: TGCGCCAGCAGCCAAGATGCTAGCGGGAGGGGAGGGGCGTACGAGCAGTACTTC
cdr3_aa: CASSQDASGRGGAYEQYF
v_call: TRBV4-1
clone_size: -
d_call: TRBD2
j_call: TRBJ2-7

cdr3_nt: TGTGCCAGCTCACCGGGGGCTGGGGGGGCCGAGCAGTACTTC
cdr3_aa: CASSPGAGGAEQYF
v_call: TRBV18
clone_size: -
d_call: -
j_call: TRBJ2-7

cdr3_nt: TGCGCCAGCAGTCAATCGGAGAGGTGGAGTCAGCACACCGGGGAGCTGTTTTTT
cdr3_aa: CASSQSERWSQHTGELFF
v_call: TRBV23-1
clone_size: -
d_call: -
j_call: TRBJ2-2

cdr3_nt: TGTGCCAGCAGTGAAGCCCCCAGCGCCTATAATTCACCCCTCCACTTT
cdr3_aa: CASSEAPSAYNSPLHF
v_call: TRBV6-1
clone_size: -
d_call: -
j_call: TRBJ1-6

cdr3_nt: TGTGCCAGCAGGTTTCTAGAGGGGACTCCGAACTATGGCTACACCTTC
cdr3_aa: CASRFLEGTPNYGYTF
v_call: TRBV27
clone_size: -
d_call: -
j_call: TRBJ1-2

cdr3_nt: TGTGCCTGGAGTGCTATTCACTCCTACGAGCAGTACTTC
cdr3_aa: CAWSAIHSYEQYF
v_call: TRBV30
clone_size: -
d_call: -
j_call: TRBJ2-7

cdr3_nt: TGTGCCAGCAGCTTAGCGGCCCAGGCGAATCAGCCCCAGCATTTT
cdr3_aa: CASSLAAQANQPQHF
v_call: TRBV7-8
clone_size: -
d_call: -
j_call: TRBJ1-5

cdr3_nt: TGTGCCAGCAGGGACTATCCTCAAGAGACCCAGTACTTC
cdr3_aa: CASRDYPQETQYF
v_call: TRBV6-1
clone_size: -
d_call: -
j_call: TRBJ2-5

cdr3_nt: TGTGCCAGTAGTCCGGACACCTTCGGAAACACCATATATTTT
cdr3_aa: CASSPDTFGNTIYF
v_call: TRBV19
clone_size: -
d_call: -
j_call: TRBJ1-3

cdr3_nt: TGCGCCAGCAGCTTGGCCAGGGGTCTGCTCGTTATCGGGGAGCTGTTTTTT
cdr3_aa: CASSLARGLLVIGELFF
v_call: TRBV5-1
clone_size: -
d_call: -
j_call: TRBJ2-2

cdr3_nt: TGTGCCAGCAGCGTAGAGAGTAGCACAGATACGCAGTATTTT
cdr3_aa: CASSVESSTDTQYF
v_call: TRBV9
clone_size: -
d_call: -
j_call: TRBJ2-3

cdr3_nt: TGCGCCAGCACCACCCGGGGGGTCCGTGCAGATACGCAGTATTTT
cdr3_aa: CASTTRGVRADTQYF
v_call: TRBV5-1
clone_size: once
d_call: TRBD2
j_call: TRBJ2-3

cdr3_nt: TGTGCCAGCAGCGAGGGAGGACGGAGGTCGGGAAACACCATATATTTT
cdr3_aa: CASSEGGRRSGNTIYF
v_call: TRBV9
clone_size: -
d_call: -
j_call: TRBJ1-3

cdr3_nt: TGTGCCAGCAAGGCGGGGGGCGCAGGTGGCTACACCTTC
cdr3_aa: CASKAGGAGGYTF
v_call: TRBV5-6
clone_size: -
d_call: -
j_call: TRBJ1-2

cdr3_nt: TGCGCCAGCAGCTTGAACGGGGTTTCCAAAAACATTCAGTACTTC
cdr3_aa: CASSLNGVSKNIQYF
v_call: TRBV5-1
clone_size: -
d_call: -
j_call: TRBJ2-4

cdr3_nt: TGTGCCAGCTCACCGACTAGCGGGAATTTGTACGAGCAGTACTTC
cdr3_aa: CASSPTSGNLYEQYF
v_call: TRBV18
clone_size: once
d_call: TRBD2
j_call: TRBJ2-7

cdr3_nt: TGCAGCGTCCTCCCCGCACCGTACGAGCAGTACTTC
cdr3_aa: CSVLPAPYEQYF
v_call: TRBV29-1
clone_size: -
d_call: -
j_call: TRBJ2-7

cdr3_nt: TGTGCCAGCAGTTTAGGGGGGACAGCAAATGAAAAACTGTTTTTT
cdr3_aa: CASSLGGTANEKLFF
v_call: TRBV28
clone_size: -
d_call: TRBD1
j_call: TRBJ1-4

cdr3_nt: TGTGCCAGCAGCCAAGGGAGGGGTTTGGGTGAGCAGTTCTTC
cdr3_aa: CASSQGRGLGEQFF
v_call: TRBV4-2
clone_size: -
d_call: -
j_call: TRBJ2-1

cdr3_nt: TGTGCCAGCAGCTTGGACAGCCGCACAGATACGCAGTATTTT
cdr3_aa: CASSLDSRTDTQYF
v_call: TRBV5-5
clone_size: once
d_call: -
j_call: TRBJ2-3

cdr3_nt: TGTGCCAGCAGTTTGGGGCTAGCGGGGTACAATGAGCAGTTCTTC
cdr3_aa: CASSLGLAGYNEQFF
v_call: TRBV27
clone_size: -
d_call: TRBD2
j_call: TRBJ2-1